One and the same sample provided the 22 T cell receptor beta chains below, sequenced in a study of cytomegalovirus exposure and HLA in healthy donors. 60 Vbeta and 13 Jbeta primers were used in PCR. Repertoires were generated with immunoSEQ multiplex PCR, while TCRdb's copy carries only in-frame clones and drops some. In the table there are fewer than 150,000 clones, approximately 80% of which are singletons. The material sequenced was PBMCs. These receptors were obtained from a woman in her forties or fifties in good health and CMV-seronegative.

The chain recombines TRBV11-2 with TRBJ2-1; 12 bases agree with TRBD2. Germline CDR1 and CDR2: SGHAT and FQNNGV. The CDR3 loop spans 16 amino acids. The V segment lost 4 bases and the J segment 2 bases; nucleotides outside the gene matches: 3. The CDR3 sequence: CASSSSSGGAYNEQFF. The CDR3 DNA reads TGTGCCAGCAGCTCCTCTAGCGGGGGGGCCTACAATGAGCAGTTCTTC.

The chain has TRBV7-9 and TRBJ2-3; possible D gene TRBD1, 6 bases. With 3 bases removed from V and 0 bases from J, the gap between germline ends came to 10 bases. This CDR3 comprises 15 residues. CDR1 and CDR2 (germline): SEHNR, FQNEAQ (reference sequence). The CDR3 here is CASSLGALSTDTQYF. The CDR3 DNA reads TGTGCCAGCAGCTTGGGGGCCCTAAGCACAGATACGCAGTATTTT.

In nucleotides, the CDR3 is TGCAGCGTCGATGCCGGGGCGGGGGAAAAACTGTTTTTT. Translated, it gives CSVDAGAGEKLFF. The chain links TRBV29-1 to TRBJ1-4; a weak D match, TRBD1 (5 bases). V lost 6 bases and J lost 8, with 16 bases in between. CDR3 length equals 13 residues. In germline, CDR1 is SQVTM, CDR2 ANQGSEA.

This chain joins TRBV11-3 and TRBJ2-3; TRBD2 matches 10 bases. Trimming took 5 bases from V and 2 from J; bases not matched to a gene: 4. The CDR3 runs to 15 residues. CDR1 is SGHNT, CDR2 YENEEA, per germline. CDR3 amino acids: CASSLSGGATDTQYF. The CDR3, as DNA: TGTGCCAGCAGCCTGAGCGGGGGGGCCACAGATACGCAGTATTTT.

Written as DNA, the CDR3 is TGCGCCAGCAGCTCGCTAGGTCCCCAAGATGAGCAGTTCTTC. This encodes CASSSLGPQDEQFF. The V and J genes are TRBV5-1 and TRBJ2-1; D is undetermined. V was clipped by 3 bases and J by 8 bases, with 15 bases between them. This CDR3 has 14 amino acids. CDR1 and CDR2 from the germline V gene are SGHRS and YFSETQ.

This clone was seen more than once but under ten times. The chain carries TRBV30 and TRBJ2-5; 11 bases fit TRBD2. Germline trimming cut 5 bases from V and 4 bases from J; bases unmatched to any gene: 6. Per the germline V gene, CDR1 is GTSNPN and CDR2 is SVGIG (reference sequence). The CDR3 length is 14 residues. The CDR3 region is CAWAPGLAVETQYF. As DNA, the CDR3 is TGTGCCTGGGCACCGGGACTAGCGGTAGAGACCCAGTACTTC.

A remark on this clone: Other DNA sequences in this sample translate to the same CDR3. The V gene is TRBV14, the J gene TRBJ2-7, with 8 positions matching TRBD1. The CDR3 loop spans 15 amino acids. The V gene's germline CDR1 is SGHDN and CDR2 FVKESK. Germline trimming cut 3 bases from V and 2 bases from J; bases unmatched to any gene: 6. CDR3 sequence (DNA): TGTGCCAGCAGCCATTGGCAGGGGGCGACCTACGAGCAGTACTTC. The encoded protein is CASSHWQGATYEQYF. The variable domain in full, completed from reference TRBV14 and TRBJ2-7, reads EAGVTQFPSHSVIEKGQTVTLRCDPISGHDNLYWYRRVMGKEIKFLLHFVKESKQDESGMPNNRFLAERTGGTYSTLKVQPAELEDSGVYFCASSHWQGATYEQYFGPGTRLTVT.

This sequence joins TRBV30 and TRBJ1-2, with D perhaps matching TRBD1 (5 bases). CDR1 GTSNPN and CDR2 SVGIG come from the germline V gene (reference sequence). This CDR3 is built from 15 residues. V dropped 0 bases and J dropped 4 bases, with 15 bases sitting between them. DNA of the CDR3: TGTGCCTGGAGTGTACGGTTTAGGGGTCCCTATGGCTACACCTTC. It translates to CAWSVRFRGPYGYTF.

The chain uses TRBV6-1 and TRBJ2-2, with 12 bases matching TRBD2. Trimming cost V 4 bases and J 5 bases; bases outside gene matches: 5. The CDR3 covers 16 residues. Germline V CDR1 and CDR2: MNHNS, SASEGT. DNA for the CDR3: TGTGCCAGCAGTGCCCTAGCGGGGGGGCGGACCGGGGAGCTGTTTTTT. Translation gives CASSALAGGRTGELFF.

In nucleotides, the CDR3 is TGTGCCAGCAGCTGGACAAGTAGCACCGGGGAGCTGTTTTTT. Its translation: CASSWTSSTGELFF. The rearrangement links TRBV5-4 to TRBJ2-2, with D possibly TRBD1 on 5 matching bases. V lost 3 bases and J lost 4, with 10 bases in between. The length of the CDR3 is 14 residues. Per the germline V gene, CDR1 is SGHNT and CDR2 is YYREEE (reference sequence).

This chain joins TRBV15 and TRBJ1-4; possible D gene TRBD1, 5 bases. Trimming took off 1 base at V and 0 bases at J, with 12 bases between the two ends. The germline V gene has CDR1 LNHNV and CDR2 YYDKDF (reference sequence). The CDR3 loop spans 17 amino acids. CDR3 nucleotide sequence: TGTGCCACCAGCAGAGGGAAAGGGACTACAACTAATGAAAAACTGTTTTTT. The encoded protein is CATSRGKGTTTNEKLFF.

The genes are TRBV5-4 and TRBJ2-5; 8 nucleotides line up with TRBD1. Germline values: CDR1 SGHNT, CDR2 YYREEE (reference sequence). The CDR3 extends over 14 amino acids. V was pared by 4 bases and J by 4 bases, with 6 bases of the junction left unmatched. The CDR3 reads CASSHRTGPETQYF. CDR3 bases: TGTGCCAGCAGCCATCGGACAGGGCCAGAGACCCAGTACTTC.

V is TRBV7-2 and J is TRBJ1-2; D remains unclear. V was shortened by 3 bases and J by 7 bases, with 9 bases between the two germline ends. The CDR3 contains 12 residues. Germline CDR1 reads SGHTA; CDR2 reads FQGNSA. The CDR3 sequence: CASSFAVGGYTF. CDR3 nucleotide sequence: TGTGCCAGCAGCTTCGCTGTCGGTGGCTACACCTTC. Based on the CDR3 plus reference TRBV7-2 and TRBJ1-2, the full variable domain is GAGVSQSPSNKVTEKGKDVELRCDPISGHTALYWYRQSLGQGLEFLIYFQGNSAPDKSGLPSDRFSAERTGGSVSTLTIQRTQQEDSAVYLCASSFAVGGYTFGSGTRLTVV.

The genes are TRBV5-5 and TRBJ2-7, with a weak D call TRBD2 (5 bases). The CDR3 runs to 15 residues. Germline CDR1 is SGHKS and CDR2 is YYEKEE (reference sequence). V lost 4 bases, J lost 2 bases, and 16 bases lay in between. DNA of the CDR3: TGTGCCAGCAGCCCCGGACCTTGGGAGACCTACGAGCAGTACTTC. Its translation is CASSPGPWETYEQYF. The variable domain in full, completed from reference TRBV5-5 and TRBJ2-7, reads DAGVTQSPTHLIKTRGQQVTLRCSPISGHKSVSWYQQVLGQGPQFIFQYYEKEERGRGNFPDRFSARQFPNYSSELNVNALLLGDSALYLCASSPGPWETYEQYFGPGTRLTVT.

The V call is TRBV28, the J call TRBJ1-1; D remains unclear. This CDR3 spans 12 amino acids. Germline CDR1 is MDHEN and CDR2 is SYDVKM. V lost 5 bases and J lost 1, with 5 bases in between. In DNA form, the CDR3 reads TGTGCCAGCAGTACGGGGAACACTGAAGCTTTCTTT. Its translation: CASSTGNTEAFF.

This rearrangement joins TRBV15 to TRBJ2-3; maybe TRBD1 (6 bases). V was trimmed by 0 bases and J by 4 bases, leaving 17 bases between them. Germline V gene sequence: CDR1 LNHNV, CDR2 YYDKDF (reference sequence). The CDR3 extends over 17 amino acids. CDR3 coding DNA: TGTGCCACCAGCAGAGAGAGCCGTAGGGGGTGGCCAGATACGCAGTATTTT. It codes for CATSRESRRGWPDTQYF.

The sample holds a few counts of this clone. The chain recombines TRBV5-6 with TRBJ1-2; 7 nucleotides agree with TRBD1. V was pared by 3 bases and J by 4 bases, with 9 bases of the junction left unmatched. Germline V gene data show CDR1 as SGHDT and CDR2 as YYEEEE. The CDR3 loop spans 15 amino acids. The CDR3 coding sequence is TGTGCCAGCAGCTCGGGACAGATTCTTGGCTATGGCTACACCTTC. Translated, it gives CASSSGQILGYGYTF. The full variable domain, its missing parts supplied by reference TRBV5-6 and TRBJ1-2, is DAGVTQSPTHLIKTRGQQVTLRCSPKSGHDTVSWYQQALGQGPQFIFQYYEEEERQRGNFPDRFSGHQFPNYSSELNVNALLLGDSALYLCASSSGQILGYGYTFGSGTRLTVV.

This clone was observed once. This chain uses TRBV6-5 with TRBJ1-1, with D unclear. The V gene's germline CDR1 is MNHEY and CDR2 SVGAGI. Deletions cut 0 bases from V and 2 bases from J, with 13 bases between. CDR3 length: 16 amino acids. The CDR3 loop reads CASSYSIAGVNTEAFF. Written as DNA, the CDR3 is TGTGCCAGCAGTTACTCGATCGCGGGAGTCAACACTGAAGCTTTCTTT.

This clone has more than one count but fewer than ten. The CDR3 is CASSVEGQGPFRAFF. DNA of the CDR3: TGTGCCAGCAGCGTAGAGGGACAGGGCCCATTTCGAGCTTTCTTT. The rearrangement joins TRBV9 to TRBJ1-1, with 9 bases matching TRBD1. The CDR3 is made up of 15 amino acids. V lost 0 bases to trimming and J lost 10 bases; unmatched junction nucleotides: 10. From germline, CDR1 is SGDLS and CDR2 YYNGEE.

V and J are TRBV7-8 and TRBJ1-1; D is uncertain. Between the trimmed V and J ends, which lost 1 base and 1 base, there was a span of 7 bases. This CDR3 spans 14 amino acids. Germline CDR1 SGHVS, CDR2 FQNEAQ. The CDR3 coding sequence is TGTGCCAGCAGCTTAGTTTCCGGGAACACTGAAGCTTTCTTT. Its protein is CASSLVSGNTEAFF.

V gene TRBV13 combines with J gene TRBJ2-4, with 10 positions matching TRBD2. Germline trimming cut 0 bases from V and 1 base from J; bases unmatched to any gene: 3. Germline-derived CDR1 and CDR2 are PRHDT and FYEKMQ (reference sequence). CDR3 length: 17 amino acids. The CDR3 here is CASSLGVSGGAKNIQYF. CDR3 DNA: TGTGCCAGCAGCTTAGGGGTTAGCGGGGGGGCCAAAAACATTCAGTACTTC. Drawing the rest from reference TRBV13 and TRBJ2-4, the complete variable domain is AAGVIQSPRHLIKEKRETATLKCYPIPRHDTVYWYQQGPGQDPQFLISFYEKMQSDKGSIPDRFSAQQFSDYHSELNMSSLELGDSALYFCASSLGVSGGAKNIQYFGAGTRLSVL.

The sample holds a few counts of this clone. The rearrangement joins TRBV5-1 to TRBJ2-5, with 11 bases that match TRBD2. V was pared by 6 bases and J by 3 bases, with 7 bases of the junction left unmatched. CDR1 is SGHRS, CDR2 YFSETQ, per germline. This CDR3 is built from 15 residues. DNA for the CDR3: TGCGCCAGCATACAGGGTAGCGGGGGGGAAGAGACCCAGTACTTC. Amino acid sequence: CASIQGSGGEETQYF.